This TCR beta chain is drawn from a study of cytomegalovirus exposure and HLA in healthy donors. General study points: TRBV6-2, TRBV6-3 and some other V segments were unresolvable in 87-base-pair reads.

Remarks on this clone: The antigen remains undetermined.

PCR used 60 Vbeta primers and 13 Jbeta primers. Sequencing was performed with immunoSEQ multiplex PCR; in TCRdb, only in-frame clones are kept and a portion is missing. In the table there are roughly 150,000 clones, 65% to 80% of which are singletons. V dropped 6 bases and J dropped 0 bases, with 21 bases sitting between them. The CDR3 spans 17 residues. CDR1 is SGDLS and CDR2 is YYNGEE in the germline V gene. Everyone who donated was a healthy bone marrow donor. Sequenced: PBMCs. The chain uses TRBV9 and TRBJ1-1; D might be TRBD1 (6 bases). The origin of this receptor is a man aged 25-45 years in good health and CMV-seronegative. This chain's CDR3 is CASTPGRAGGLNTEAFF. In DNA, the CDR3 is TGTGCCAGCACTCCAGGAAGAGCGGGGGGCCTGAACACTGAAGCTTTCTTT.